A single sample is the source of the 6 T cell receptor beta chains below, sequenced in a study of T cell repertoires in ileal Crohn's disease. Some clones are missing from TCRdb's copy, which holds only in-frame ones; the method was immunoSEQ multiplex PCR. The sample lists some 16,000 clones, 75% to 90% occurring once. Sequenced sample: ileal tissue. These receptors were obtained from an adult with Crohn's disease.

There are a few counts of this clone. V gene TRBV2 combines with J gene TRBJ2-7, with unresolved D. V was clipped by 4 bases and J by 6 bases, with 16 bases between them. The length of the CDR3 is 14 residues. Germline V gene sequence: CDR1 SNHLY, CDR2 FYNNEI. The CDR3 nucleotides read TGTGCCAGCAGTGTTGAGACCCCAGGTGCCGAGCAGTACGTC. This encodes CASSVETPGAEQYV.

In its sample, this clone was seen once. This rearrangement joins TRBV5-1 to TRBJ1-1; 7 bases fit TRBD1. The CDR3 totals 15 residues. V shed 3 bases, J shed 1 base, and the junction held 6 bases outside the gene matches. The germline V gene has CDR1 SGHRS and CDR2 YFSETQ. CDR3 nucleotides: TGCGCCAGCAGCTACTTTGGGACAGCGAACACTGAAGCTTTCTTT. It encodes CASSYFGTANTEAFF.

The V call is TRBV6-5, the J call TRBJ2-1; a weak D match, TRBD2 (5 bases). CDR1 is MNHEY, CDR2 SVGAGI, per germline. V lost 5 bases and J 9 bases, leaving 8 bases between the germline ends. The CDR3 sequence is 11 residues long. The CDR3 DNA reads TGTGCCAGCAGTAGCGGCGCTGAGCAGTTCTTC. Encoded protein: CASSSGAEQFF.

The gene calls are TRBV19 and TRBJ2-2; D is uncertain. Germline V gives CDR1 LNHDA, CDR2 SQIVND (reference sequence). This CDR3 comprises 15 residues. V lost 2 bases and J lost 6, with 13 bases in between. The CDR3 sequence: CASSIKSVFAGELFF. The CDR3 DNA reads TGTGCCAGTAGTATAAAAAGCGTTTTCGCCGGGGAGCTGTTTTTT.

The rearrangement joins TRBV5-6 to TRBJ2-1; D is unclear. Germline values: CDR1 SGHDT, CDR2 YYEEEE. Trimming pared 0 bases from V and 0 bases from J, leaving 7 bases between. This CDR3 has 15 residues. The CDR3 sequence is CASSLDPGSYNEQFF. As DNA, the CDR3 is TGTGCCAGCAGCTTGGATCCCGGCTCCTACAATGAGCAGTTCTTC. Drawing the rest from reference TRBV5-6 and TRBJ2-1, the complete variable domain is DAGVTQSPTHLIKTRGQQVTLRCSPKSGHDTVSWYQQALGQGPQFIFQYYEEEERQRGNFPDRFSGHQFPNYSSELNVNALLLGDSALYLCASSLDPGSYNEQFFGPGTRLTVL.

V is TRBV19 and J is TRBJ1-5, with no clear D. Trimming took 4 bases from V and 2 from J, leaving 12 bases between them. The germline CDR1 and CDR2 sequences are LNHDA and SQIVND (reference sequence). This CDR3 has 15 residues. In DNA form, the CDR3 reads TGTGCCAGTAGTAGTCAGTCCACGCGCAATCAGCCCCAGCATTTT. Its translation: CASSSQSTRNQPQHF.